This TCR beta chain was captured in a study of neurological immune-mediated disorders. Study conclusions and caveats: Subjects shared no identical expanded-clone CDR3 amino acid sequences, suggesting private TCR-beta repertoires in all groups.

The cDNA was generated through 5'RACE incorporating 10-nucleotide random UMIs. In each sequencing run, over 170 million TCR-beta sequences were generated from 15-18 subjects. Each CDR3 protein gets one entry after TCRdb re-called the 5' RACE reads with MiXCR. The sample lists tens of thousands of distinct CDR3 sequences, around an eighth seen once, with approximately 7.5% in the top ten. This CDR3 spans 15 amino acids. V lost 5 bases, J lost 8 bases, and 18 bases lay in between. Germline CDR1 is SGHTA and CDR2 is FQGNSA. This clonotype was recorded many times. What it recognizes is unknown. The rearrangement uses TRBV7-2 and TRBJ1-4; maybe TRBD1 (6 bases). The clonotype comes from a woman aged 45-59 years in good health. The specimen sequenced was PBMCs. CDR3 region: CASSPARGETEKLFF. The CDR3 DNA reads as TGTGCCAGCAGCCCAGCGAGGGGGGAGACAGAAAAACTGTTTTTT.